A selection of T cell receptor beta chains follows, all from one sample in a study of radiation and T cells in renal cell carcinoma. Some clones are missing from TCRdb's copy, which holds only in-frame ones; the method was immunoSEQ multiplex PCR. The data show some 150,000 clones, with less than 85% seen just once and less than 25% held by the top ten. The sample consisted of blood, taken from a patient whose treatment included radiotherapy and nephrectomy. Receptors were obtained from a woman aged 45-59 years with renal cell carcinoma. Both conserved end residues are part of each CDR3. A D gene is named only where the DNA matches it firmly.

D gene	J gene	V gene	CDR3 protein	CDR3 DNA
NA	TRBJ2-2	TRBV18	CASSPQTDGSTGELFF	TGTGCCAGCTCACCGCAAACCGACGGCTCCACGGGGGAGCTGTTTTTT
NA	TRBJ1-1	TRBV4-1	CASSQGGWTEAFF	TGCGCCAGCAGCCAAGGGGGTTGGACTGAAGCTTTCTTT
NA	TRBJ1-2	TRBV30	CAHDSDRRTNYGYTF	TGTGCCCATGATTCGGACAGAAGGACTAACTATGGCTACACCTTC
TRBD1	TRBJ2-5	TRBV6-6	CASSGQGASGETQYF	TGTGCCAGCAGCGGACAGGGAGCCTCCGGGGAGACCCAGTACTTC
TRBD1	TRBJ1-3	TRBV4-3	CASSQDYGQGSGNTIYF	TGCGCCAGCAGCCAAGATTACGGACAGGGCTCTGGAAACACCATATATTTT
TRBD2	TRBJ2-5	TRBV4-2	CASRNGGGGSETQYF	TGTGCCAGCAGGAACGGGGGGGGCGGGAGTGAGACCCAGTACTTC
NA	TRBJ1-5	TRBV2	CASSADRINQPQHF	TGTGCCAGCAGTGCGGACAGAATCAATCAGCCCCAGCATTTT
TRBD1	TRBJ1-3	TRBV11-2	CASSEGQGFGNTIYF	TGTGCCAGCAGCGAGGGACAGGGCTTTGGAAACACCATATATTTT
NA	TRBJ1-4	TRBV5-8	CASRREKLFF	TGTGCCAGCAGACGTGAAAAACTGTTTTTT
NA	TRBJ1-2	TRBV4-3	CASSQGANYGYTF	TGCGCCAGCAGCCAGGGGGCAAACTATGGCTACACCTTC